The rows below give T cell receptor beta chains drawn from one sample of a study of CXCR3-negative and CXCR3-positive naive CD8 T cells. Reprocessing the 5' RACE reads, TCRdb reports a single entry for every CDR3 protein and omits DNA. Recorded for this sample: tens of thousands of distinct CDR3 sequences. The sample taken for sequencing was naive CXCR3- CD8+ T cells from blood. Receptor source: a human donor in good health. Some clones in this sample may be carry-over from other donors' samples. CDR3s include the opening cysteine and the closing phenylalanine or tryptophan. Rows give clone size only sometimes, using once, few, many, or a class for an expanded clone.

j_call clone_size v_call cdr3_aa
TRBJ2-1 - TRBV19 CASSALGGPNNEQFF
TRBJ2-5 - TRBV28 CASSTYREPQYF
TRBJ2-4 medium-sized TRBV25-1 CASTGQGPAKNIQYF
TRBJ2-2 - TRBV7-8 CASSLPIILAGGPGELFF
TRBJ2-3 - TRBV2 CASSDLGEDTQYF
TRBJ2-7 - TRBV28 CASSFGPGSSYEQYF
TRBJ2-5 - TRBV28 CASRGTSGGETQYF
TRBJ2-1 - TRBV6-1 CASSLRQEYNEQFF
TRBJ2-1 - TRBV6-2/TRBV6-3 CASSYSSGSSYNEQFF
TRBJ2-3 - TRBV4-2 CASSQDAGTGTDTQYF
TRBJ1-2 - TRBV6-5 CASRVGRIGGYTF
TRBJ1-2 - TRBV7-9 CASSPGGSYFYGYTF
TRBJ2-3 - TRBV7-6 CASSLVAGASTDTQYF
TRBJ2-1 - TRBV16 CASSQSETDSYYNEQFF
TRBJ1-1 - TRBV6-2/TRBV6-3 CASSLGHTEAFF
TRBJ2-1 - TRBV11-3 CASSINGDSNNEQFF
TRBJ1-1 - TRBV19 CAIVWGTEAFF
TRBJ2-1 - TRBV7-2 CASSPRTSWILDEQFF
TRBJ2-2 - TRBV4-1 CASSPGPGSPFTGELFF
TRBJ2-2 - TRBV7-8 CASSATAGAGELFF
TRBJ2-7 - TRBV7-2 CASVEDYFSYEQYF
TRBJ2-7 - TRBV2 CASYTRTSGRPYEQYF
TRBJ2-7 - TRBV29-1 CSARTRADEQYF
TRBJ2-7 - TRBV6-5 CASSPGQVPHYEQYF
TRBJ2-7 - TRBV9 CASSGNKGVFSYEQYF
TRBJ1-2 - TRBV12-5 CASGPPNRSPRYGYTF
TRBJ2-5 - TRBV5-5 CASSLVGAGETQYF
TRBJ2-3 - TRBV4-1 CASKDGLWDTQYF
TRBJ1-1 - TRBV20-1 CSARDLGRGNTEAFF
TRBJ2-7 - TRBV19 CASSTYIGKEQYF
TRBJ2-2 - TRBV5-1 CASSYDTGELFF
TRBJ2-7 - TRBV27 CASSYEGGPYEQYF
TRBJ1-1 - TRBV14 CASSPEMIEAFF
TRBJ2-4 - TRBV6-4 CAIPGGHGIQYF
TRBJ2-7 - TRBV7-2 CASSSYGGTYEQYF
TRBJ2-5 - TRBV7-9 CASSPRTGRETQYF
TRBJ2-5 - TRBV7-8 CASSEHALAGIETQYF
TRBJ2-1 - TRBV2 CASSDPSSGERNNEQFF
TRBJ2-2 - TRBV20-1 CSARELLRNTGELFF
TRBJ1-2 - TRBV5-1 CASSLGPGTGEDWAYGYTF
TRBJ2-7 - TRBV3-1 CASSPLLGPTYEQYF
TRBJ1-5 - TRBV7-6 CASSLWGDQPQHF
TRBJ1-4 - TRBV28 CASSFSATNEKLFF
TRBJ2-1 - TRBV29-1 CSVVLAVYNEQFF
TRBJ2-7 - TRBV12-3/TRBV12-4 CASSATSGAGDEQFF
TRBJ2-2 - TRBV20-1 CSAREGDTGELFF
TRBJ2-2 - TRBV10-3 CATFDGGTGELFF
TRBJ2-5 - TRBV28 CASRDDLGEQYF
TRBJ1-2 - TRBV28 CASSLWAVANYGYTF
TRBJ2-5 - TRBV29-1 CSVAHRDQETQYF
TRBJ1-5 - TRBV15 CATPLGQGFPERNQPQHF
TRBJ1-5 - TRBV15 CATSFRDRDQPQHF
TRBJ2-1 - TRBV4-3 CASSQEGAPAYNEQFF
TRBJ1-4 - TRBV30 CAWSVGVTAEAEKLFF
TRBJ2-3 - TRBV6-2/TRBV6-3 CASSYPFATGVNTDTQYF